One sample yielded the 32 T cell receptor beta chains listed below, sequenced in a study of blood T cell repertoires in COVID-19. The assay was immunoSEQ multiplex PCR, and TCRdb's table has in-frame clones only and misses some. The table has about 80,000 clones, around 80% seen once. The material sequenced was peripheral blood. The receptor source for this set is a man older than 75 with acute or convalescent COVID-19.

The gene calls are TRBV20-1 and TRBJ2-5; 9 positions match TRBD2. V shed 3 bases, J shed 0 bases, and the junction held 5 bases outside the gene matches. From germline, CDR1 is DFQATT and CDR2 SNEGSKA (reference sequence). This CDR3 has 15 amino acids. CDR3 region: CSASLSSGDQETQYF. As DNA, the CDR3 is TGCAGTGCTAGTTTGTCTAGCGGGGACCAAGAGACCCAGTACTTC.

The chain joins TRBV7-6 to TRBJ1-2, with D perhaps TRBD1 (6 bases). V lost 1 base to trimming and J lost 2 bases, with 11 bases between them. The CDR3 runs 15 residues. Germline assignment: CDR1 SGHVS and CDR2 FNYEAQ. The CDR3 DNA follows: TGTGCCAGCAGCTTAGAGCAGGGGAAAAACTATGGCTACACCTTC. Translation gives CASSLEQGKNYGYTF.

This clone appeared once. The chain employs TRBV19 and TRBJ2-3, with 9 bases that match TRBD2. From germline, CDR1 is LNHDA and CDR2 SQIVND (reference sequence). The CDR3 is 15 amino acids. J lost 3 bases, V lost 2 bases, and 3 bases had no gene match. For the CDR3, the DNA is TGTGCCAGTAGTATAAGCGGGGGGCCGACAGATACGCAGTATTTT. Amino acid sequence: CASSISGGPTDTQYF.

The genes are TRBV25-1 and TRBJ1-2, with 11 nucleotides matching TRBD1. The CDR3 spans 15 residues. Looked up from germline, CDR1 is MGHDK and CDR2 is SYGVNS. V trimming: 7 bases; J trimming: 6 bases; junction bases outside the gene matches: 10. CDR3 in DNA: TGTGCCAGCAACCCGTCCGGACAGGGGGCTAATGGCTACACCTTC. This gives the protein CASNPSGQGANGYTF.

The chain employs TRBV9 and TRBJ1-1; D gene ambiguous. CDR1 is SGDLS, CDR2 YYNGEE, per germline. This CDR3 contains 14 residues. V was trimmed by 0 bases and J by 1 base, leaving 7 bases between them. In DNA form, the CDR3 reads TGTGCCAGCAGCGTAGCACCCGGGAACACTGAAGCTTTCTTT. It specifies CASSVAPGNTEAFF.

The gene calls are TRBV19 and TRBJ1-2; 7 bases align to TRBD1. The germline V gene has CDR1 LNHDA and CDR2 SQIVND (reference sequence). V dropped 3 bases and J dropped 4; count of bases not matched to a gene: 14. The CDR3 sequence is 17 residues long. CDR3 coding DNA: TGTGCCAGTAGTATCGACCTCACAGGGGCAGTGGGCTATGGCTACACCTTC. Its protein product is CASSIDLTGAVGYGYTF.

CDR3 residues: CASSAKTGGPGEQYF. Here the CDR3 DNA reads TGTGCCAGCAGCGCAAAGACAGGGGGCCCGGGCGAGCAGTACTTC. The V call is TRBV3-1 (or the pseudogene TRBV3-2), the J call TRBJ2-7; 10 bases line up with TRBD1. J lost 6 bases, V lost 5 bases, and 10 bases had no gene match. The length of the CDR3 is 15 residues. Germline V gene data show CDR1 as LGHDT and CDR2 as YNNKEL (reference sequence).

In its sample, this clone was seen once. The CDR3 nucleotides read TGTGCCAGCAGCCCCCGTAGAGGGCCAGGGAGGAACGGGGCCACCGGGGAGCTGTTTTTT. Its translation: CASSPRRGPGRNGATGELFF. The chain combines TRBV9 with TRBJ2-2, with D tentatively TRBD2 (6 bases). Germline V gene lookup returns CDR1 SGDLS and CDR2 YYNGEE. V was cut by 4 bases and J by 4 bases, with 29 bases left in between. There are 20 residues in the CDR3. The complete variable domain, with remaining parts taken from reference TRBV9 and TRBJ2-2, reads DSGVTQTPKHLITATGQRVTLRCSPRSGDLSVYWYQQSLDQGLQFLIQYYNGEERAKGNILERFSAQQFPDLHSELNLSSLELGDSALYFCASSPRRGPGRNGATGELFFGEGSRLTVL.

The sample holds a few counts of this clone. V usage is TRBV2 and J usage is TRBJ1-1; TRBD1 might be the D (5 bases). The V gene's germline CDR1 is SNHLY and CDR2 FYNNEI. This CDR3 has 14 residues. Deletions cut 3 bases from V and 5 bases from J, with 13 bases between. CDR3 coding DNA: TGTGCCAGCAGTGATAAGGGGATGTGGACTGAAGCTTTCTTT. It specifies CASSDKGMWTEAFF.

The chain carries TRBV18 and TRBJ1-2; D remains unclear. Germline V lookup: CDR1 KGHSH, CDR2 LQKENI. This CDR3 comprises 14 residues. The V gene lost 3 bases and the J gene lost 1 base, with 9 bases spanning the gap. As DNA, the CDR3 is TGTGCCAGCTCACCGGGCACCGATAACTATGGCTACACCTTC. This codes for CASSPGTDNYGYTF.

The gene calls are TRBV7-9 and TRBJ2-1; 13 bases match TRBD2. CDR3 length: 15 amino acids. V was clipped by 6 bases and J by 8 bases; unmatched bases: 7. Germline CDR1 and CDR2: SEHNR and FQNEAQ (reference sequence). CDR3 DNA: TGTGCCAGCAGGCCCGGGACTAGCGGGATCGATGAGCAGTTCTTC. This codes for CASRPGTSGIDEQFF.

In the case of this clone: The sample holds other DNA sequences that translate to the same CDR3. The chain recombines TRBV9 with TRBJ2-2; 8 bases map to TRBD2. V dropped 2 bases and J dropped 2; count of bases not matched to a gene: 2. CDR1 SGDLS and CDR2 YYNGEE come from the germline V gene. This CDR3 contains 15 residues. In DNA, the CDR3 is TGTGCCAGCAGCGTGGGACTAGGTAACACCGGGGAGCTGTTTTTT. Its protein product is CASSVGLGNTGELFF.

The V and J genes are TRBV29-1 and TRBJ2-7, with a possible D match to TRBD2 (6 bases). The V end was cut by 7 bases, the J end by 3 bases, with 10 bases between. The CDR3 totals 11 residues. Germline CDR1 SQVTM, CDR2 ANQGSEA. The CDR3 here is CSGGVDYEQYF. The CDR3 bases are TGCAGCGGGGGGGTAGACTACGAGCAGTACTTC.

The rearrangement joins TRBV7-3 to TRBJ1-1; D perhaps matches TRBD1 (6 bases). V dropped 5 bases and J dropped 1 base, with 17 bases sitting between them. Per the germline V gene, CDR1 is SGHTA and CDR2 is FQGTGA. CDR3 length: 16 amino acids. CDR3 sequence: CASSHGGGGQNTEAFF. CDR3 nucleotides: TGTGCCAGCAGCCATGGGGGCGGGGGCCAGAACACTGAAGCTTTCTTT.

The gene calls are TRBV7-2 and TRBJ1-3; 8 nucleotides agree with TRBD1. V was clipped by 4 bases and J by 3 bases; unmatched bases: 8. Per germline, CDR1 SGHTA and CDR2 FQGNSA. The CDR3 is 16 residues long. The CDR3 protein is CASSSPGGASGNTIYF. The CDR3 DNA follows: TGTGCCAGCAGCTCCCCAGGGGGCGCAAGTGGAAACACCATATATTTT.

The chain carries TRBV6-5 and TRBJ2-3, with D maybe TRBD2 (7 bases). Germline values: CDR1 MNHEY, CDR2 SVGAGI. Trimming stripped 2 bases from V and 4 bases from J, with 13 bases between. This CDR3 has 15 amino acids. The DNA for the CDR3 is TGTGCCAGCAGTTACCTCGGGGGGCTCTCAGATACGCAGTATTTT. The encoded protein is CASSYLGGLSDTQYF.

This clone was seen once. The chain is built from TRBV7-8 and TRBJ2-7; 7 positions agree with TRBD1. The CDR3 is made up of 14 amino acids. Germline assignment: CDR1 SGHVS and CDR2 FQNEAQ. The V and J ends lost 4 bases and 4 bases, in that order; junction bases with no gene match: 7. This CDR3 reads CASSSDRVSYEQYF. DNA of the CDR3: TGTGCCAGCAGCTCTGACAGGGTCTCTTACGAGCAGTACTTC.

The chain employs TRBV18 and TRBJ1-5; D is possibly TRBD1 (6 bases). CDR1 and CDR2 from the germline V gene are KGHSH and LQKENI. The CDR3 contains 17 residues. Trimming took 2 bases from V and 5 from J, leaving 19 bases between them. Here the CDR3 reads CASSPTPGDGTDQPQHF. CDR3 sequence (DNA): TGTGCCAGCTCACCAACCCCAGGGGACGGTACGGATCAGCCCCAGCATTTT.

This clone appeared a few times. For the CDR3, the DNA is TGTGCCAGCAGCCAACAAAATCGATTCCGGGACAGGTACCACGAGCAGTACTTC. The encoded protein is CASSQQNRFRDRYHEQYF. The rearrangement joins TRBV14 to TRBJ2-7; 8 nucleotides match TRBD1. The CDR3 has 18 amino acids. Germline-derived CDR1 and CDR2 are SGHDN and FVKESK. V lost 2 bases to trimming and J lost 5 bases; unmatched junction nucleotides: 17. The entire variable domain, with the rest obtained from reference TRBV14 and TRBJ2-7, is as follows: EAGVTQFPSHSVIEKGQTVTLRCDPISGHDNLYWYRRVMGKEIKFLLHFVKESKQDESGMPNNRFLAERTGGTYSTLKVQPAELEDSGVYFCASSQQNRFRDRYHEQYFGPGTRLTVT.

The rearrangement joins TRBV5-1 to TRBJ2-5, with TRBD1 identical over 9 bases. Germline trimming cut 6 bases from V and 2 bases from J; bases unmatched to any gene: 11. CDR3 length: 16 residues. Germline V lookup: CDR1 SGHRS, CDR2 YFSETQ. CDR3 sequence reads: CASKGGQGRLQETQYF. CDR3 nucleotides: TGCGCCAGCAAGGGCGGACAGGGGAGGTTACAAGAGACCCAGTACTTC.

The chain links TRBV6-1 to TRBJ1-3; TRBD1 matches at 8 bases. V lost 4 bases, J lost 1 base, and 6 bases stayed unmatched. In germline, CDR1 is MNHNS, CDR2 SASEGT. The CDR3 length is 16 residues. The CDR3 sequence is CASSASRDRSGNTIYF. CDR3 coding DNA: TGTGCCAGCAGTGCGTCCCGGGACAGGTCTGGAAACACCATATATTTT.

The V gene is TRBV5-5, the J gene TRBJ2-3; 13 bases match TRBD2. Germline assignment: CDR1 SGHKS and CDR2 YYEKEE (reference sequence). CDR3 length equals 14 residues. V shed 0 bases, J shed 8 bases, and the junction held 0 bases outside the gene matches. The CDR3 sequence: CASSLGTSGGTQYF. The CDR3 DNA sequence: TGTGCCAGCAGCTTGGGGACTAGCGGGGGTACGCAGTATTTT.

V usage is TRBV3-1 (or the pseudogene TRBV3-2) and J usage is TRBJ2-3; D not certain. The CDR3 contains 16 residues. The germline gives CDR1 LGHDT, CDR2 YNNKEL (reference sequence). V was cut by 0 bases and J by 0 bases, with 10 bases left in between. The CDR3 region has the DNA TGTGCCAGCAGCCAAGAAAGTCGAGGAAGCACAGATACGCAGTATTTT. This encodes CASSQESRGSTDTQYF.

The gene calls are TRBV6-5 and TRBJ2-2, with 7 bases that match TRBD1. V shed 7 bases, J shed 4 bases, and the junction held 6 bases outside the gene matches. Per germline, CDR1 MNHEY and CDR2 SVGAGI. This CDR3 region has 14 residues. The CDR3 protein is CASITGATTGELFF. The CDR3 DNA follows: TGTGCCAGCATTACAGGGGCCACCACCGGGGAGCTGTTTTTT.

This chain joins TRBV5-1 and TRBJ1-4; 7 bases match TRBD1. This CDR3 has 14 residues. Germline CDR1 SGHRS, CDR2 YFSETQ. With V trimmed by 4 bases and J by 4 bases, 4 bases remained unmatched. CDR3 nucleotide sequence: TGCGCCAGCAGCCTGGGACAGCTTAATGAAAAACTGTTTTTT. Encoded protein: CASSLGQLNEKLFF.

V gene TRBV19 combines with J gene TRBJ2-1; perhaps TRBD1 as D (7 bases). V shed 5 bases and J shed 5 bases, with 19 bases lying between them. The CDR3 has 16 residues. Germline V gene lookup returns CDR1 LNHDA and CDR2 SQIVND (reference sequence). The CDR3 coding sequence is TGTGCCAGTAGTGGGAGACAGGGCCGGGAGAACAATGAGCAGTTCTTC. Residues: CASSGRQGRENNEQFF. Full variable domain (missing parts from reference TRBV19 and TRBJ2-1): DGGITQSPKYLFRKEGQNVTLSCEQNLNHDAMYWYRQDPGQGLRLIYYSQIVNDFQKGDIAEGYSVSREKKESFPLTVTSAQKNPTAFYLCASSGRQGRENNEQFFGPGTRLTVL.

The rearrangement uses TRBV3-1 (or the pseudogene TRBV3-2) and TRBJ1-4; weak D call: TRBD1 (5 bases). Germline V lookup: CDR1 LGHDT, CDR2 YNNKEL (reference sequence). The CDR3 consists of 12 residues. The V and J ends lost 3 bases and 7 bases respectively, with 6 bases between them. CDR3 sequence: CASSQGREKLFF. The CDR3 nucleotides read TGTGCCAGCAGCCAGGGGCGTGAAAAACTGTTTTTT.

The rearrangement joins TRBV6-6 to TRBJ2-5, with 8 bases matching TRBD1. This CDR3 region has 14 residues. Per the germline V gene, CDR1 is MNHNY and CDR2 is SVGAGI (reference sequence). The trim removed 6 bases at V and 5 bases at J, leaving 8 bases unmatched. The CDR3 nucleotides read TGTGCCAGCAGGGCTACAGGGGGAGTGGAGACCCAGTACTTC. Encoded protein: CASRATGGVETQYF.

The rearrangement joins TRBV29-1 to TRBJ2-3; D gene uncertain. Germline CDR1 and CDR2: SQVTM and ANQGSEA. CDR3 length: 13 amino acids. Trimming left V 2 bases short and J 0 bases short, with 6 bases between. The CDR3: CSVEITSTDTQYF. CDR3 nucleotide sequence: TGCAGCGTTGAAATTACTAGCACAGATACGCAGTATTTT.

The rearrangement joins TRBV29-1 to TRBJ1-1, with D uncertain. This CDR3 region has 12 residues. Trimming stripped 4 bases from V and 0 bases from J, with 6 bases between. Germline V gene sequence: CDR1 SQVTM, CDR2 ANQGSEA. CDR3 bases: TGCAGCGTTGGGCAGATGAACACTGAAGCTTTCTTT. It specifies CSVGQMNTEAFF.

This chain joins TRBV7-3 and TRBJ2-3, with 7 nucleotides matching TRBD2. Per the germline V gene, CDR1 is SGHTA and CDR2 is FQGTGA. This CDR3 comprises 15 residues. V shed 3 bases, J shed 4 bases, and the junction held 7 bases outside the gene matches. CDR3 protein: CASSFGLAAPDTQYF. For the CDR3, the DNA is TGTGCCAGCAGCTTTGGGCTAGCGGCCCCAGATACGCAGTATTTT.

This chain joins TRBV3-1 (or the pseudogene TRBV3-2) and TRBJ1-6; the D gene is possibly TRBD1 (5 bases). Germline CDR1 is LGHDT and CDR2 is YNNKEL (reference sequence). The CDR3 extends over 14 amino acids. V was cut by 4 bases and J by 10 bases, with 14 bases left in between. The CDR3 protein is CASSPDSRGSPLHF. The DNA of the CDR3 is TGTGCCAGCAGCCCCGACAGCCGAGGATCACCCCTCCACTTT.